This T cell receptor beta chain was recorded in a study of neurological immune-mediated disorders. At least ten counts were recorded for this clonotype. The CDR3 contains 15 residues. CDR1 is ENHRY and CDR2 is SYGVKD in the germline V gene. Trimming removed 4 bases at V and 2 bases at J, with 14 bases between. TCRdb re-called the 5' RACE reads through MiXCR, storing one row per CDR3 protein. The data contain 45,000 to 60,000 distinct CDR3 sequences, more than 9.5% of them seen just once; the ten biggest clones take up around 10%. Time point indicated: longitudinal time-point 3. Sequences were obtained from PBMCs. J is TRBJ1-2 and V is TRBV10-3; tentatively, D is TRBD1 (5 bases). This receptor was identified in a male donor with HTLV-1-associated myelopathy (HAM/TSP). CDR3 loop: CAISVLGGFNYGYTF. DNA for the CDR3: TGTGCCATCAGTGTGCTGGGGGGGTTCAACTATGGCTACACCTTC.